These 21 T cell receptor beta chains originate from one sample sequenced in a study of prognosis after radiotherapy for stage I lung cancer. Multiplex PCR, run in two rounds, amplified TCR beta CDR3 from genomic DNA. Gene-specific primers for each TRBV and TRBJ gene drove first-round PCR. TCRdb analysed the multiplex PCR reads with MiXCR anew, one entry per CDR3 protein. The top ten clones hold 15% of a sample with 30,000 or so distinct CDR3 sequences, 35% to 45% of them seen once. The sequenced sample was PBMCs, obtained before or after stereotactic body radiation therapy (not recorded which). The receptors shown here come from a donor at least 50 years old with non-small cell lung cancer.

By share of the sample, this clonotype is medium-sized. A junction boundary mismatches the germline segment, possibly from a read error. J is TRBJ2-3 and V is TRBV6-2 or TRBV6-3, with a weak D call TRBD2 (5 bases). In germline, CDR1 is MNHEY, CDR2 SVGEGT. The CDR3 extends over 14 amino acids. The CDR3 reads CASSDSEGTDTQYF. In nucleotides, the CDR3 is TGTGCCAGCAGTGACTCGGAGGGCACAGATACGCAGTATTTT.

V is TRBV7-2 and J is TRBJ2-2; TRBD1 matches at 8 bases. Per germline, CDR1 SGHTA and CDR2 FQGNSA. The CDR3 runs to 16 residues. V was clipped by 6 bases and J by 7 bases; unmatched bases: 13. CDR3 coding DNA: TGTGCCAGCAGGACGTCGACAGGGGTGAATCACGGGGAGCTGTTTTTT. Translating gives CASRTSTGVNHGELFF.

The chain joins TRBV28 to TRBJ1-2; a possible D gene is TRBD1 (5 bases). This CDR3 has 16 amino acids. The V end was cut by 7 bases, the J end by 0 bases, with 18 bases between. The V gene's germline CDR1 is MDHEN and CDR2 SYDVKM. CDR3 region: CASTREGSRANYGYTF. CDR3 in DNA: TGTGCCAGCACCCGAGAGGGGAGCAGAGCTAACTATGGCTACACCTTC.

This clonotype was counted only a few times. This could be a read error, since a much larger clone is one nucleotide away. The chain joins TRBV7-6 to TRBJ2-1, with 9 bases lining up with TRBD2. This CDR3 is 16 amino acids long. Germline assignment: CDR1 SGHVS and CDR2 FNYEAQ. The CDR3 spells CASILAPRGGPNEQFF. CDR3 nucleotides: TGTGCCAGCATCTTAGCCCCGCGGGGGGGCCCCAATGAGCAGTTCTTC.

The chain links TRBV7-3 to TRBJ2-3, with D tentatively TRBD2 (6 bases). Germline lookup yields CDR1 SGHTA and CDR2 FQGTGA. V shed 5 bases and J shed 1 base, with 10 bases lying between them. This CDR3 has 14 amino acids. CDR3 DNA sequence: TGTGCCAGCAGCCCGGAGGGTGGCACAGATACGCAGTATTTT. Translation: CASSPEGGTDTQYF.

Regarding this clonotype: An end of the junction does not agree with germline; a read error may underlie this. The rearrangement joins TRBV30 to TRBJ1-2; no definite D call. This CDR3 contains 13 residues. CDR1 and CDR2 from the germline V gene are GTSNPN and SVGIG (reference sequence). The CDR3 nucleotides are TGTGCCTGGAGGGCCTCAAAGGGCTATGGCTGCACCTTC. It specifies CAWRASKGYGCTF.

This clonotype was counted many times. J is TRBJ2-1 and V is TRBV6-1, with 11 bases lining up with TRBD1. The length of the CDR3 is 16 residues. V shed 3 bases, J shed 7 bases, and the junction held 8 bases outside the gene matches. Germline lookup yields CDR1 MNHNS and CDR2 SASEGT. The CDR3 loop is CASSDSGTGGGNEQFF. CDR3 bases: TGTGCCAGCAGTGACTCCGGGACAGGGGGTGGGAATGAGCAGTTCTTC.

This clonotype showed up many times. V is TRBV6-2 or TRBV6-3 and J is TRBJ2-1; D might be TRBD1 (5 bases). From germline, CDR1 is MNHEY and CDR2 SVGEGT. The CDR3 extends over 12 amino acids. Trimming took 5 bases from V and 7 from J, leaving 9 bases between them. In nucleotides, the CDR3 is TGTGCCAGCAGTGACCAGGGAAATGAGCAGTTCTTC. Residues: CASSDQGNEQFF.

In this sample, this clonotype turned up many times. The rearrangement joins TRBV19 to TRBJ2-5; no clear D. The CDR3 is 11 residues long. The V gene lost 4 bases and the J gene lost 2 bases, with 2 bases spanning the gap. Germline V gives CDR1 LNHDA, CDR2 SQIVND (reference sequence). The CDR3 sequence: CASSTQETQYF. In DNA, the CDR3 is TGTGCCAGTAGTACACAAGAGACCCAGTACTTC.

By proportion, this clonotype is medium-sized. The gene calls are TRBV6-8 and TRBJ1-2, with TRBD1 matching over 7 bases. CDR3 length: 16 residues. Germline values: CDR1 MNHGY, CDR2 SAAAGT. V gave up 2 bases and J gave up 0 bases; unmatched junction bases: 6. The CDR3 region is CASSYHPGQTNYGYTF. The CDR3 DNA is TGTGCCAGCAGTTACCATCCGGGACAGACTAACTATGGCTACACCTTC.

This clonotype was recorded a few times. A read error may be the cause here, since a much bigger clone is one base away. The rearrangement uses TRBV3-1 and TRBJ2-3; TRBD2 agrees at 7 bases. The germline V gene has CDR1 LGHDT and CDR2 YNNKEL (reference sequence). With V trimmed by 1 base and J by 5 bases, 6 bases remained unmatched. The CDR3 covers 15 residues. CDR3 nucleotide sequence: TGTGCCAGCAGCCAAGTTGCGGGAGCATTAGATACGCAGTATTTT. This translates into CASSQVAGALDTQYF.

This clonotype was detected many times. The CDR3 sequence is CAWGHRRYEQYF. CDR3 nucleotides: TGTGCCTGGGGACACCGCCGCTACGAGCAGTACTTC. J is TRBJ2-7 and V is TRBV30, with a tentative D call TRBD1 (5 bases). The V end lost 5 bases, the J end lost 3 bases, and 11 bases lay between the germline ends. The length of the CDR3 is 12 residues. CDR1 is GTSNPN and CDR2 is SVGIG in the germline V gene (reference sequence).

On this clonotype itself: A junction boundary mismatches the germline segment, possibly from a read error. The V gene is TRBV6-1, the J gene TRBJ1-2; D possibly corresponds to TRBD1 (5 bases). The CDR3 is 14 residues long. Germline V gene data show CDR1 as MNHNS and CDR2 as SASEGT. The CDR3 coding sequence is TGTGCCAACAGTGAACTCAGCCAGGGCTATGGCTTCACCTTC. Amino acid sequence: CANSELSQGYGFTF.

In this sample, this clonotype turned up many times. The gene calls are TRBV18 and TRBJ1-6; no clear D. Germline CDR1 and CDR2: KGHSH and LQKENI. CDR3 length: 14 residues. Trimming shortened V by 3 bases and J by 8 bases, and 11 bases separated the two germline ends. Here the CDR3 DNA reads TGTGCCAGCTCACCCGGACCCCTGGATTCACCCCTCCACTTT. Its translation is CASSPGPLDSPLHF. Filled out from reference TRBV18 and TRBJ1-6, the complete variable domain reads NAGVMQNPRHLVRRRGQEARLRCSPMKGHSHVYWYRQLPEEGLKFMVYLQKENIIDESGMPKERFSAEFPKEGPSILRIQQVVRGDSAAYFCASSPGPLDSPLHFGNGTRLTVT.

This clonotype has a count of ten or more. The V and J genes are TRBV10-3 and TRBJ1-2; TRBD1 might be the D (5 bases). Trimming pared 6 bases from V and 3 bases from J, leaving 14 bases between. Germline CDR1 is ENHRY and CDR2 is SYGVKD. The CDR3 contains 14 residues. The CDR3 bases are TGTGCCATCAGCTCGCCTGTAGGGGACTATGGCTACACCTTC. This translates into CAISSPVGDYGYTF.

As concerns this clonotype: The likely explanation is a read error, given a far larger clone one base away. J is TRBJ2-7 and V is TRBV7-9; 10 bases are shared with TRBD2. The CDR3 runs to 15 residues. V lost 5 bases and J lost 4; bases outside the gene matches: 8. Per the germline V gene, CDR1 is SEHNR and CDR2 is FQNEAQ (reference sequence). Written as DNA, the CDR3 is TGTGCCAGCAGCGCTCAGGGACTAGCGTCTTACGAGCAGTACTTC. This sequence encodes CASSAQGLASYEQYF.

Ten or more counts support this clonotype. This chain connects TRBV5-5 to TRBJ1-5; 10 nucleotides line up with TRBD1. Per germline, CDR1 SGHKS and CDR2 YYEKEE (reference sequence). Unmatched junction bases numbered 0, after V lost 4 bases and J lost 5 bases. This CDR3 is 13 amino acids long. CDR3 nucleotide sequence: TGTGCCAGCAGCGGACAGGGGGATCAGCCCCAGCATTTT. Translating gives CASSGQGDQPQHF.

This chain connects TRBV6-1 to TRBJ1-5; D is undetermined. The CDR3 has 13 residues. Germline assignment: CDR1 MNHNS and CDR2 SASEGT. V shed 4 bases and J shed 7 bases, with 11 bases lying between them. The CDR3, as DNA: TGTGCCAGCAGTGTTATTGATAGACAGCCCCAGCATTTT. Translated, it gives CASSVIDRQPQHF.

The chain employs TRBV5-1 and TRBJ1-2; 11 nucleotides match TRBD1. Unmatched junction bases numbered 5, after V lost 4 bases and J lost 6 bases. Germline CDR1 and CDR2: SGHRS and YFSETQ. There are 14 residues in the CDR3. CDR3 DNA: TGCGCCAGCAGCGGAGGACAGGGGGCGGATGGCTACACCTTC. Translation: CASSGGQGADGYTF.

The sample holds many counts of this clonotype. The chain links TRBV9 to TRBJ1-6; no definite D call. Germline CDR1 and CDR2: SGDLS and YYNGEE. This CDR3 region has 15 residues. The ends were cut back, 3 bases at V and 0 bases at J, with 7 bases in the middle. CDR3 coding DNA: TGTGCCAGCAGCGCTAGGAGCTCCTATAATTCACCCCTCCACTTT. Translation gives CASSARSSYNSPLHF.

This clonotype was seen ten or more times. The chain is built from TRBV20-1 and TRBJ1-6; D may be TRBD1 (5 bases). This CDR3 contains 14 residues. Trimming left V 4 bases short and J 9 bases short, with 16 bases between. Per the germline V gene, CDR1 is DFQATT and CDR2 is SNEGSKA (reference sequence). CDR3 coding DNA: TGCAGTGCTACACCGGGACCCGAGGGTTCACCCCTCCACTTT. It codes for CSATPGPEGSPLHF.